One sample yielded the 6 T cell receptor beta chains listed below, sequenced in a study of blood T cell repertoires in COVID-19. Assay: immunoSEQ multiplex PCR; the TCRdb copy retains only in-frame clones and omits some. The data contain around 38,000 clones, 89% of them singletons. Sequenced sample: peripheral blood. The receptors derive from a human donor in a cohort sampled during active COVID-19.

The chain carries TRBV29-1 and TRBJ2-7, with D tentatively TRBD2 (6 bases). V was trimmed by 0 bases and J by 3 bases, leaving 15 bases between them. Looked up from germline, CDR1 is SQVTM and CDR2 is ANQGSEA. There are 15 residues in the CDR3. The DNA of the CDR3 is TGCAGCGTTGAAGATCAGGGAGGTCAGAACTACGAGCAGTACTTC. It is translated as CSVEDQGGQNYEQYF.

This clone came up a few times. CDR3 residues: CASSGPAYGYTF. The CDR3 nucleotides read TGTGCCAGCAGTGGGCCTGCTTATGGCTACACCTTC. This chain connects TRBV2 to TRBJ1-2; no reliable D call. V lost 4 bases and J lost 5, with 8 bases in between. The CDR3 is 12 amino acids. Germline CDR1 is SNHLY and CDR2 is FYNNEI.

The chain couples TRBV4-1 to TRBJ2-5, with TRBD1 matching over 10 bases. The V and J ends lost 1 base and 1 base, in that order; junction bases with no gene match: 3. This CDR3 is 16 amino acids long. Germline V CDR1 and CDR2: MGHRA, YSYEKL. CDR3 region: CASSQGTGGAQETQYF. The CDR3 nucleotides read TGCGCCAGCAGCCAAGGGACAGGGGGGGCCCAAGAGACCCAGTACTTC.

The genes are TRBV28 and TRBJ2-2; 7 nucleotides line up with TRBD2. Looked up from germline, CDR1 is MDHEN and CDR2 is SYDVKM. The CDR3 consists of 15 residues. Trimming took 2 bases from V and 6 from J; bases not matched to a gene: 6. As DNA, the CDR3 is TGTGCCAGCAGTTTAAGGGCGGGAGCCCCCGGGGAGCTGTTTTTT. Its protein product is CASSLRAGAPGELFF.

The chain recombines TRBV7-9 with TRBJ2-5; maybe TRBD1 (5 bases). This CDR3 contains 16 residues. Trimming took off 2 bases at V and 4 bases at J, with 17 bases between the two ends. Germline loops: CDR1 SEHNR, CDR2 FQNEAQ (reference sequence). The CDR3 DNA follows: TGTGCCAGCAGCTTAACTGGGGCAGGGCAGAGAGAGACCCAGTACTTC. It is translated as CASSLTGAGQRETQYF.

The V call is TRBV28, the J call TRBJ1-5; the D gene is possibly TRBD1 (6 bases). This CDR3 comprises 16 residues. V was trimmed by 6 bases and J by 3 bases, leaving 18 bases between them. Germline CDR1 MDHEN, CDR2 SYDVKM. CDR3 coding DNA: TGTGCCAGCAGCTACCCTTATGGACAGAACAATCAGCCCCAGCATTTT. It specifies CASSYPYGQNNQPQHF.